Below, 18 T cell receptor beta chains from the same sample are listed, as sequenced in a study of response to subunit inactivated influenza vaccine. MiXCR was run by TCRdb on the RT-PCR reads, yielding one entry per CDR3 protein. The table records a few hundred thousand distinct CDR3 sequences, about 15% of them present only once. The material sequenced was PBMCs from blood, taken less than 13 days after vaccination. These receptors originate from a man aged 45 to 65 who received an inactivated influenza vaccine.

There are a few counts of this clonotype. The CDR3 nucleotides are TGTGCCAGCAGTTTGAGGAGTATTGGGGACTACGAGCAGTACTTC. It codes for CASSLRSIGDYEQYF. This chain uses TRBV12-3 or TRBV12-4 with TRBJ2-7; D is unclear. The V end was cut by 3 bases, the J end by 3 bases, with 15 bases between. This CDR3 comprises 15 residues.

The rearrangement joins TRBV25-1 to TRBJ2-5, with 10 nucleotides matching TRBD1. Germline CDR1 is MGHDK and CDR2 is SYGVNS. J gave up 5 bases and V 3 bases, and 6 bases lay outside the gene matches. The CDR3 has 15 amino acids. The CDR3 loop reads CASSEGGQGTETQYF. CDR3 DNA sequence: TGTGCCAGCAGTGAGGGGGGACAGGGGACGGAGACCCAGTACTTC. Combining the CDR3 with reference TRBV25-1 and TRBJ2-5 gives the whole variable domain EADIYQTPRYLVIGTGKKITLECSQTMGHDKMYWYQQDPGMELHLIHYSYGVNSTEKGDLSSESTVSRIRTEHFPLTLESARPSHTSQYLCASSEGGQGTETQYFGPGTRLLVL.

In this sample, this clonotype turned up many times. The rearrangement links TRBV5-1 to TRBJ2-5; TRBD2 aligns across 7 bases. The V gene's germline CDR1 is SGHRS and CDR2 YFSETQ. The CDR3 consists of 14 residues. V lost 4 bases to trimming and J lost 5 bases; unmatched junction nucleotides: 8. The CDR3 here is CASSPGTTRETQYF. The CDR3 region has the DNA TGCGCCAGCAGCCCCGGGACTACTAGGGAGACCCAGTACTTC.

This clonotype was seen a handful of times. The chain is built from TRBV7-4 and TRBJ2-1, with D hard to call. CDR1 is SGHVT and CDR2 is SQSDAQ in the germline V gene. The CDR3 contains 13 residues. The germline V and J ends were trimmed by 0 bases and 10 bases, with 10 bases remaining between them. The DNA for the CDR3 is TGTGCCAGCAGCTTAGCCTTCCGCACAGAGCAGTTCTTC. It specifies CASSLAFRTEQFF.

This clonotype turned up a few times. The chain combines TRBV27 with TRBJ2-7, with TRBD1 matching 8 bases. Trimming cost V 6 bases and J 6 bases; bases outside gene matches: 13. The CDR3 is made up of 15 amino acids. Germline V gene data show CDR1 as MNHEY and CDR2 as SMNVEV (reference sequence). CDR3 sequence reads: CASSPTTDRVREQYF. The DNA of the CDR3 is TGTGCCAGCAGCCCAACCACGGACAGGGTACGCGAGCAGTACTTC.

This clonotype was seen more than once but under ten times. J is TRBJ1-2 and V is TRBV4-3; possibly TRBD1 for D (5 bases). Germline lookup yields CDR1 LGHNA and CDR2 YSLEER. The CDR3 has 16 residues. V lost 5 bases, J lost 8 bases, and 24 bases lay in between. This CDR3 is CASSYGTAVDRGGYTF. In DNA, the CDR3 is TGCGCCAGCAGCTACGGGACGGCAGTTGATCGGGGAGGCTACACCTTC.

The chain uses TRBV3-1 and TRBJ2-4; the D gene is possibly TRBD2 (5 bases). The CDR3 contains 14 residues. Germline-derived CDR1 and CDR2 are LGHDT and YNNKEL (reference sequence). With 2 bases removed from V and 7 bases from J, the gap between germline ends came to 12 bases. The CDR3, as DNA: TGTGCCAGCAGCCAAAAAGGAACGGGGAACATTCAGTACTTC. This sequence encodes CASSQKGTGNIQYF. Full variable domain (rest looked up from reference TRBV3-1 and TRBJ2-4): DTAVSQTPKYLVTQMGNDKSIKCEQNLGHDTMYWYKQDSKKFLKIMFSYNNKELIINETVPNRFSPKSPDKAHLNLHINSLELGDSAVYFCASSQKGTGNIQYFGAGTRLSVL.

The chain uses TRBV7-9 and TRBJ2-1, with 9 positions matching TRBD2. Trimming cost V 0 bases and J 8 bases; bases outside gene matches: 8. CDR1 and CDR2 (germline): SEHNR, FQNEAQ (reference sequence). CDR3 length equals 16 residues. The CDR3 DNA reads TGTGCCAGCAGCTTAGCTTCTGGGCGGGGGGGCCATGAGCAGTTCTTC. Encoded protein: CASSLASGRGGHEQFF.

The chain combines TRBV6-6 with TRBJ1-6; D not resolved. V gave up 0 bases and J gave up 12 bases, with 9 bases separating them. This CDR3 region has 13 residues. In germline, CDR1 is MNHNY, CDR2 SVGAGI (reference sequence). The CDR3 region is CASSYSETQPLHF. CDR3 nucleotide sequence: TGTGCCAGCAGTTACTCAGAGACTCAACCCCTCCACTTT.

In this sample, this clonotype turned up a few times. This rearrangement joins TRBV3-1 to TRBJ1-3; D gene unclear. The CDR3 sequence is 15 residues long. Per germline, CDR1 LGHDT and CDR2 YNNKEL (reference sequence). Trimming left V 3 bases short and J 3 bases short, with 12 bases between. The CDR3 region has the DNA TGTGCCAGCAGCCACCAAGGGAGAGTTGGAAACACCATATATTTT. Amino acid sequence: CASSHQGRVGNTIYF.

The chain couples TRBV2 to TRBJ2-1; D may be TRBD2 (5 bases). CDR3 length: 12 residues. Trimming pared 4 bases from V and 4 bases from J, leaving 5 bases between. From germline, CDR1 is SNHLY and CDR2 FYNNEI. The CDR3 sequence is CASSGGYNEQFF. As DNA, the CDR3 is TGTGCCAGCAGTGGAGGGTACAATGAGCAGTTCTTC. Based on the CDR3 plus reference TRBV2 and TRBJ2-1, the full variable domain is EPEVTQTPSHQVTQMGQEVILRCVPISNHLYFYWYRQILGQKVEFLVSFYNNEISEKSEIFDDQFSVERPDGSNFTLKIRSTKLEDSAMYFCASSGGYNEQFFGPGTRLTVL.

The chain links TRBV5-1 to TRBJ1-6, with D possibly matching TRBD1 (6 bases). Germline V gene lookup returns CDR1 SGHRS and CDR2 YFSETQ. V was clipped by 0 bases and J by 10 bases, with 17 bases between them. The CDR3 consists of 16 residues. CDR3 DNA: TGCGCCAGCAGCTTGGGAACAGGGAGATTGCACTCACCCCTCCACTTT. As protein: CASSLGTGRLHSPLHF.

The chain has TRBV3-1 and TRBJ1-1; maybe TRBD1 (5 bases). The germline CDR1 and CDR2 sequences are LGHDT and YNNKEL (reference sequence). The CDR3 sequence is 17 residues long. The ends were cut back, 2 bases at V and 1 base at J, with 17 bases in the middle. The CDR3 region is CASSQNLGAGENTEAFF. CDR3 DNA: TGTGCCAGCAGCCAAAACTTAGGGGCGGGCGAGAACACTGAAGCTTTCTTT.

Ten or more counts support this clonotype. V usage is TRBV20-1 and J usage is TRBJ2-3, with 8 bases aligning to TRBD2. Germline loops: CDR1 DFQATT, CDR2 SNEGSKA (reference sequence). J was trimmed by 2 bases and V by 6 bases; bases with no gene match: 10. This CDR3 has 15 residues. The CDR3 nucleotides read TGCAGTGCCATCAATCCAGCGGGGGTCACAGATACGCAGTATTTT. It is translated as CSAINPAGVTDTQYF.

This clonotype was detected ten times or more. J is TRBJ2-7 and V is TRBV29-1; D remains ambiguous. Between the trimmed V and J ends, which lost 5 bases and 2 bases, there was a span of 13 bases. Germline CDR1 SQVTM, CDR2 ANQGSEA. The CDR3 totals 13 residues. CDR3 residues: CSVMVAGTYEQYF. CDR3 bases: TGCAGCGTTATGGTAGCTGGCACCTACGAGCAGTACTTC.

This sequence joins TRBV28 and TRBJ1-5, with 7 bases matching TRBD1. This CDR3 is built from 16 residues. The junction had 10 bases not matched to a gene; V was cut back by 6 bases and J by 2 bases. Germline V gene lookup returns CDR1 MDHEN and CDR2 SYDVKM. CDR3 region: CASSWETGRRNQPQHF. Here the CDR3 DNA reads TGTGCCAGCAGCTGGGAGACAGGGCGTCGCAATCAGCCCCAGCATTTT.

This chain uses TRBV4-3 with TRBJ2-1; the match to TRBD2 covers 16 bases. Germline CDR1 reads LGHNA; CDR2 reads YSLEER. The CDR3 spans 18 residues. V gave up 4 bases and J gave up 6 bases; unmatched junction bases: 9. The CDR3 nucleotides read TGCGCCAGCAGCCCCCAGGGACTAGCGGGGGGGCCTGTCAATGAGCAGTTCTTC. Encoded protein: CASSPQGLAGGPVNEQFF.

This clonotype was picked up many times. The chain employs TRBV5-1 and TRBJ2-1; 9 bases map to TRBD1. The trim removed 6 bases at V and 7 bases at J, leaving 17 bases unmatched. The germline V gene has CDR1 SGHRS and CDR2 YFSETQ. The CDR3 has 17 amino acids. The DNA of the CDR3 is TGCGCCAGCAACCCATCTTTTCCGGGACAGGGTCGGAATGAGCAGTTCTTC. Translated: CASNPSFPGQGRNEQFF.